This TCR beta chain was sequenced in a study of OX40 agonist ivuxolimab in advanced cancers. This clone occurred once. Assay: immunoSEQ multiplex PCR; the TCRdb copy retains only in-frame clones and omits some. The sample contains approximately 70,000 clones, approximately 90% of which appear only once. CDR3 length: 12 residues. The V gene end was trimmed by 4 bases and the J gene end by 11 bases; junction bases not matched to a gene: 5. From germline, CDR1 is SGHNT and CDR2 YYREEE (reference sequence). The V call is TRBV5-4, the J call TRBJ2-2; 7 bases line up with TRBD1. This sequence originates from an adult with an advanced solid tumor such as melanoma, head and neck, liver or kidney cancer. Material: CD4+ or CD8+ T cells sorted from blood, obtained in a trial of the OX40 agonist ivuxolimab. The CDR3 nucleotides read TGTGCCAGCAGCAGGGACAGCCCTGAGCTGTTTTTT. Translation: CASSRDSPELFF.